Below, one TCR beta chain is given with its context. Primers included in the PCR were 60 Vbeta and 13 Jbeta primers. TCRdb keeps only in-frame clones here, not all; method: immunoSEQ multiplex PCR. The data show 80,000 or so clones, with around 80% seen just once and roughly an eighth held by the top ten. CDR3 length equals 16 residues. In germline, CDR1 is MRHNA, CDR2 SNTAGT. The V gene lost 1 base and the J gene lost 0 bases, with 11 bases spanning the gap. The sample originates from a study of cytomegalovirus exposure and HLA in healthy donors. The sequencing sample was made of PBMCs. This receptor was identified in a male donor in good health and CMV-seropositive. The V and J genes are TRBV6-4 and TRBJ2-3; TRBD2 is a possible D gene (6 bases). Here the CDR3 reads CASSDYGGTSTDTQYF. CDR3 bases: TGTGCCAGCAGTGACTATGGCGGGACCAGCACAGATACGCAGTATTTT.